The subject of this entry is one T cell receptor beta chain. This specimen belongs to a study of blood T cells in healthy people across ages. A J-beta primer mix and a sample-barcoded 5' primer were used in a second PCR of about 7 to 12 cycles. A template-switch adaptor containing 12 random nucleotides labeled each cDNA molecule. TCRdb re-called the 5' RACE reads through MiXCR, storing one row per CDR3 protein. The table shows more than 650,000 distinct CDR3 sequences, with about 24% occurring only once. PBMCs were isolated at a quantity of at least 7 million per sample. Germline values: CDR1 SGHAT, CDR2 FQNNGV. This CDR3 region has 14 residues. V was cut by 1 base and J by 6 bases, with 12 bases left in between.

The chain combines TRBV11-2 with TRBJ1-2; perhaps TRBD1 as D (6 bases). Material for sequencing was blood. This TCR was sampled from a man between 65 and 80 years old in good health. CDR3 amino acids: CASSLVLQGHGYTF. CDR3 in DNA: TGTGCCAGCAGCTTAGTATTACAGGGACATGGCTACACCTTC.